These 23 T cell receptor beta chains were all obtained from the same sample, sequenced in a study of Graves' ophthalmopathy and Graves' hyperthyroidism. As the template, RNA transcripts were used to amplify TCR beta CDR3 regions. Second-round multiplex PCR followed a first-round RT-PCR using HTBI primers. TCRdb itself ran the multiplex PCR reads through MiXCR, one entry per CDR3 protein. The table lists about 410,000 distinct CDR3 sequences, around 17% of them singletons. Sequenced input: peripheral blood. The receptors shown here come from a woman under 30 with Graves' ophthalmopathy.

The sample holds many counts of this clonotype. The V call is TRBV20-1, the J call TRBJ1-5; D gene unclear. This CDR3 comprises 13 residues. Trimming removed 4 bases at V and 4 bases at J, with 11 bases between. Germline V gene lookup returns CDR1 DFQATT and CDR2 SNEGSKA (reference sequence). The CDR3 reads CSAMGWTNQPQHF. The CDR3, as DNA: TGCAGTGCTATGGGGTGGACGAATCAGCCCCAGCATTTT.

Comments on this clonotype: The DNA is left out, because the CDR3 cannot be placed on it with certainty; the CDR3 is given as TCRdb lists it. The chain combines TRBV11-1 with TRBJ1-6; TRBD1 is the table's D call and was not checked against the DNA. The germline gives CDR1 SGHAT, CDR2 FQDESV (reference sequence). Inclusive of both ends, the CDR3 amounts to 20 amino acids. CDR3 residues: CASSFYICSAGGAGNSPLHF.

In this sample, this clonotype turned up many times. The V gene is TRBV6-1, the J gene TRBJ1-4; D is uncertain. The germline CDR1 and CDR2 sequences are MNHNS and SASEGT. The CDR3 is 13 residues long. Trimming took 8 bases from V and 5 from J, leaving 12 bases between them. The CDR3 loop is CASARISNEKLFF. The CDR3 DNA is TGTGCCAGCGCTCGGATCTCCAATGAAAAACTGTTTTTT.

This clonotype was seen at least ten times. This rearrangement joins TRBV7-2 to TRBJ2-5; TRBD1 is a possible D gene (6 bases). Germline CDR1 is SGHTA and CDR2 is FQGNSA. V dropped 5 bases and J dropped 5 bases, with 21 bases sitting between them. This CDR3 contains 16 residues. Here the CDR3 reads CASSPQVGAAGETQYF. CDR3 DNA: TGTGCCAGCAGCCCCCAGGTGGGGGCGGCCGGTGAGACCCAGTACTTC.

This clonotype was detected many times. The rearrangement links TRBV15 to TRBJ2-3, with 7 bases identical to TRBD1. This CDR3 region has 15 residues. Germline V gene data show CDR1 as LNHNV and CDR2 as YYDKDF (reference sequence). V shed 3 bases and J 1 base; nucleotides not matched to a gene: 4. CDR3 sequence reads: CATSSTGTGTDTQYF. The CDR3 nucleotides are TGTGCCACCAGCAGCACCGGGACAGGCACAGATACGCAGTATTTT.

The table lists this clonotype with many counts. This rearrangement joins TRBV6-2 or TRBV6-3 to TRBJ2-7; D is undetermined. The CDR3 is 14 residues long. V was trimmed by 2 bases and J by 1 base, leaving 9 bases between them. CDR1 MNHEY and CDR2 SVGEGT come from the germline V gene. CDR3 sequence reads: CASSYGQPSYEQYF. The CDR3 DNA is TGTGCCAGCAGTTACGGGCAGCCATCCTACGAGCAGTACTTC.

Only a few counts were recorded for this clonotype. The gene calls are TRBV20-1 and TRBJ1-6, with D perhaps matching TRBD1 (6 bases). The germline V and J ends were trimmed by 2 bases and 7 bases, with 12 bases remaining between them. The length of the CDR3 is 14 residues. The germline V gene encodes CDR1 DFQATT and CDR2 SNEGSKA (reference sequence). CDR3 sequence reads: CSARRTGGNSPLHF. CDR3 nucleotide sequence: TGCAGTGCTAGAAGGACGGGGGGCAATTCACCCCTCCACTTT.

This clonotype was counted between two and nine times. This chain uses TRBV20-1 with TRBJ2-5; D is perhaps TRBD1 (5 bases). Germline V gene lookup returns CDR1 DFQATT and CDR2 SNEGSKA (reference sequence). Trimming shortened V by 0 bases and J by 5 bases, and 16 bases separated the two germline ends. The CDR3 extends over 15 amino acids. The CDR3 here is CSARDLKGYEETQYF. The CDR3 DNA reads TGCAGTGCTAGAGATCTAAAGGGGTATGAGGAGACCCAGTACTTC.

CDR3 DNA: TGTGCCAGCCGTGTTCTCGAAGCCGGGGAGCTGTTTTTT. Its protein is CASRVLEAGELFF. The chain links TRBV4-2 to TRBJ2-2; D is unclear. CDR1 and CDR2 (germline): LGHNA, YNFKEQ. The CDR3 length is 13 residues. The germline V and J ends were trimmed by 8 bases and 6 bases, with 13 bases remaining between them.

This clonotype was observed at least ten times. The CDR3 coding sequence is TGTGCCTGGGGGACAGTTAATTCACCCCTCCACTTT. Residues: CAWGTVNSPLHF. This sequence joins TRBV30 and TRBJ1-6; TRBD1 matches 7 bases. This CDR3 is built from 12 residues. The germline V gene encodes CDR1 GTSNPN and CDR2 SVGIG (reference sequence). V shed 5 bases, J shed 6 bases, and the junction held 1 base outside the gene matches.

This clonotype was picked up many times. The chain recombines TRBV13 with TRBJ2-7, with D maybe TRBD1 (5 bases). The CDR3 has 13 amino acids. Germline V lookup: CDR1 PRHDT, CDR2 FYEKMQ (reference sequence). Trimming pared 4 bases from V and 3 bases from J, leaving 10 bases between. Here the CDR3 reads CASSSLGVYEQYF. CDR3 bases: TGTGCCAGCAGCTCCTTAGGGGTCTACGAGCAGTACTTC.

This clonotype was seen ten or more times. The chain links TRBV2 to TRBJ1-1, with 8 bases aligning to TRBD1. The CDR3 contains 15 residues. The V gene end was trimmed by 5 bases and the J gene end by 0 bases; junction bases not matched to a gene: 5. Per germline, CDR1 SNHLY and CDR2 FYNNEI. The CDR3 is CASSSQGAMNTEAFF. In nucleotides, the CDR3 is TGTGCCAGCAGTAGCCAGGGGGCAATGAACACTGAAGCTTTCTTT.

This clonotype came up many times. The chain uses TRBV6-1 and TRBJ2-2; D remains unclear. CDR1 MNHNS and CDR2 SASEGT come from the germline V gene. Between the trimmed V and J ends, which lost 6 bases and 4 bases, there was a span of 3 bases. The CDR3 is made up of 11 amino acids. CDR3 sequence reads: CASSATGELFF. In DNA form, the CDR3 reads TGTGCCAGCAGCGCCACCGGGGAGCTGTTTTTT.

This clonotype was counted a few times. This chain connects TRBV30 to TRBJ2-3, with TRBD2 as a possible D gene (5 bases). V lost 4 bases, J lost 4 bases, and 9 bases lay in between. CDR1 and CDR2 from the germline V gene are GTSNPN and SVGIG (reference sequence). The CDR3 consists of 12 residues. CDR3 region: CAWIGVADTQYF. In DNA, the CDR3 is TGTGCCTGGATCGGGGTGGCAGATACGCAGTATTTT.

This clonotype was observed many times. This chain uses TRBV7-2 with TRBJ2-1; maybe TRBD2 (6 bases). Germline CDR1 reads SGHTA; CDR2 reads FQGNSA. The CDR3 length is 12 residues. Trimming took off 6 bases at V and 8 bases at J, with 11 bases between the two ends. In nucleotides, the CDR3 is TGTGCCAGCAGGTGGAGGGAGGATGAGCAGTTCTTC. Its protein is CASRWREDEQFF.

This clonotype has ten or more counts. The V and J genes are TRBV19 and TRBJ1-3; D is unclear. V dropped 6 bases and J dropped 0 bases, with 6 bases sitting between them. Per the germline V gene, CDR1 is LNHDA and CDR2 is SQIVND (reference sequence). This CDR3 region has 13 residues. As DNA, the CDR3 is TGTGCCAGTAGACTAAACTCTGGAAACACCATATATTTT. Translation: CASRLNSGNTIYF.

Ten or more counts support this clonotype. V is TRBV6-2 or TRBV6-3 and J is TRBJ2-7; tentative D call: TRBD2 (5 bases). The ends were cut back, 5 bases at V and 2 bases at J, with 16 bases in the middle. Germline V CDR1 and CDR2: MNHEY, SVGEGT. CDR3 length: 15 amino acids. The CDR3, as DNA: TGTGCCAGCAGTCCCTTGGGGAGCGTACCCTACGAGCAGTACTTC. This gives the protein CASSPLGSVPYEQYF.

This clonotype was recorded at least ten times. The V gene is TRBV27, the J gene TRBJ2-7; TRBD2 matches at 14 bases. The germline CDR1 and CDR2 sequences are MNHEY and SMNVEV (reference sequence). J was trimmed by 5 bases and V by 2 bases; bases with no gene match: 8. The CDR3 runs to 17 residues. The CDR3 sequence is CASSLSGTSGSINEQYF. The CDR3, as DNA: TGTGCCAGCAGTTTAAGCGGGACTAGCGGGAGTATCAACGAGCAGTACTTC.

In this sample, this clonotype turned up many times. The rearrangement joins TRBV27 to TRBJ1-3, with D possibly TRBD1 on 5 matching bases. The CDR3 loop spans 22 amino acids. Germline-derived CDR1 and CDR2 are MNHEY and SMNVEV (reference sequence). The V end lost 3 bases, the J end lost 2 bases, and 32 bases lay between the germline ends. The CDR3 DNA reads TGTGCCAGCAGTTTTTTCCCTCATGGACACTCCACCACCCAGCGGACTGGAAACACCATATATTTT. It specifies CASSFFPHGHSTTQRTGNTIYF.

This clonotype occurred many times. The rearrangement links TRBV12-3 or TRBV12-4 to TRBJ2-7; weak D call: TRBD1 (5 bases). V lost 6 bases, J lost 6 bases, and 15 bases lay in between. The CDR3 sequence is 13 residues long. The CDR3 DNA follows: TGTGCCAGCAGCCAGGGTTACCTCCTCGAGCAGTACTTC. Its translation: CASSQGYLLEQYF.

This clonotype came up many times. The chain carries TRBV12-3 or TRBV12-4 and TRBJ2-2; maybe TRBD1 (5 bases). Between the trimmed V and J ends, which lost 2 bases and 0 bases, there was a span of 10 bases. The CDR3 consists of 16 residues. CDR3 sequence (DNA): TGTGCCAGCAGTTTAACGTGGACACCGAACACCGGGGAGCTGTTTTTT. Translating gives CASSLTWTPNTGELFF.

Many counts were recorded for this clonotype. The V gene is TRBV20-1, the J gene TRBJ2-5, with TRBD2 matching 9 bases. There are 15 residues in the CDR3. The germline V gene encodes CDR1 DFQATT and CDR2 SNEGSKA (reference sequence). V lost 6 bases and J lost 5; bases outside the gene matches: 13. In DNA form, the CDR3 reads TGCAGTGCCGAGGATCGGCGGGGGGGCCCGGAGACCCAGTACTTC. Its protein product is CSAEDRRGGPETQYF.

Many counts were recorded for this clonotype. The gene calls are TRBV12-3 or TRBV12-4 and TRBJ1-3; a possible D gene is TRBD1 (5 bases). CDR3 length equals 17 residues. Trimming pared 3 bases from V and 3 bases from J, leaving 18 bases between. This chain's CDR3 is CASSLRQPGLDGNTIYF. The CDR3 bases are TGTGCCAGCAGTTTGAGACAGCCCGGTCTCGATGGAAACACCATATATTTT.